Below are 6 T cell receptor beta chains sequenced from a single sample in a study of monozygotic twins with inflammatory bowel disease (dated by TCRdb to between 2018 and 2021). Receptor libraries were prepared by 5' RACE. TCRdb lists the instrument as Illumina HiSeq 2500. TCRdb reprocessed the public reads and reports one entry per CDR3 protein sequence, without DNA. The table for this sample lists under 200,000 distinct CDR3 sequences. 2.8% of the sample lies in the top ten. Material: blood. The receptors shown here come from a human donor with ulcerative colitis or Crohn's disease, or a healthy co-twin of an affected twin (not recorded which).

V is TRBV7-2 and J is TRBJ1-1; no DNA is available, so the TRBD1 call from TCRdb remains unchecked. Germline V gene sequence: CDR1 SGHTA, CDR2 FQGNSA. This CDR3 has 14 residues. CDR3 sequence reads: CASSRDRLNTEAFF. Drawing the rest from reference TRBV7-2 and TRBJ1-1, the complete variable domain is GAGVSQSPSNKVTEKGKDVELRCDPISGHTALYWYRQSLGQGLEFLIYFQGNSAPDKSGLPSDRFSAERTGGSVSTLTIQRTQQEDSAVYLCASSRDRLNTEAFFGQGTRLTVV.

The chain joins TRBV5-1 to TRBJ2-3. The CDR3 loop spans 14 amino acids. Germline V gives CDR1 SGHRS, CDR2 YFSETQ. The CDR3 sequence is CASSDGRSTDTQYF.

J is TRBJ2-7 and V is TRBV2. CDR3 size: 12 residues. The V gene's germline CDR1 is SNHLY and CDR2 FYNNEI. CDR3 in amino acids: CASKENAYEQYF.

The chain couples TRBV5-1 to TRBJ2-7; the TCRdb D gene call, TRBD1, has no DNA to confirm it. In germline, CDR1 is SGHRS, CDR2 YFSETQ. The CDR3 is made up of 13 amino acids. The CDR3 region is CASSRQGFNEQYF.

The gene calls are TRBV3-1 and TRBJ1-1; as DNA is missing, the TRBD1 call by TCRdb cannot be tested. This CDR3 region has 14 residues. CDR1 and CDR2 from the germline V gene are LGHDT and YNNKEL (reference sequence). This CDR3 reads CASSPGHGGTEAFF.

The CDR3 spells CASSAGRLVVETQYF. The J gene is TRBJ2-5, the V gene TRBV9; the TCRdb D gene call, TRBD2, has no DNA to confirm it. CDR1 SGDLS and CDR2 YYNGEE come from the germline V gene. The CDR3 is made up of 15 amino acids.